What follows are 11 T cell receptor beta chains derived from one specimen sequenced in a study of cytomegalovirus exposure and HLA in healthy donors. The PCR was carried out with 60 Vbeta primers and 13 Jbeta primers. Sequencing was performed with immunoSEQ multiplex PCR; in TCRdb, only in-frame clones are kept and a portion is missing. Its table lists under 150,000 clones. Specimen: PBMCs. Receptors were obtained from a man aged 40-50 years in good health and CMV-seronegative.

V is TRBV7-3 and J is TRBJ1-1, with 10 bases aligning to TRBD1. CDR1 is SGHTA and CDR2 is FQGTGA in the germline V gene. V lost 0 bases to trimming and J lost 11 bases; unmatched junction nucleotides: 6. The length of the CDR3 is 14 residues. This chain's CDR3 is CASSLTDDRGLAFF. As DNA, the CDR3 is TGTGCCAGCAGCTTAACGGATGACAGGGGGCTGGCTTTCTTT.

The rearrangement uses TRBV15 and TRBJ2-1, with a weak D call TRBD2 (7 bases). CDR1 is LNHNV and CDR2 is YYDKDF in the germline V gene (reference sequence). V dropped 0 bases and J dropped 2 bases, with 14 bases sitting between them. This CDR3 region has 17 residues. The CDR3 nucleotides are TGTGCCACCAGCAGAGATTTTGGGGGGGCCACCTACAATGAGCAGTTCTTC. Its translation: CATSRDFGGATYNEQFF.

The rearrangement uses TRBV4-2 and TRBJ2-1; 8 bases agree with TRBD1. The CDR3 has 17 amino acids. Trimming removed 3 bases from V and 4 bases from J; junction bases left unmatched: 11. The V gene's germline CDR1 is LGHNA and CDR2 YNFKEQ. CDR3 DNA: TGTGCCAGCAGCCAGGAACGGACAGGGAAGGTATACAATGAGCAGTTCTTC. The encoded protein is CASSQERTGKVYNEQFF.

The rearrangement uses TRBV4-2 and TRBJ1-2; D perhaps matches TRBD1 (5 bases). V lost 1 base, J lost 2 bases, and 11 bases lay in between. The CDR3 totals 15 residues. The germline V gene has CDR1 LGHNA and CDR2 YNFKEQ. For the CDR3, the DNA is TGTGCCAGCAGCCAAGGGTGGGGCTCAAACTATGGCTACACCTTC. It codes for CASSQGWGSNYGYTF.

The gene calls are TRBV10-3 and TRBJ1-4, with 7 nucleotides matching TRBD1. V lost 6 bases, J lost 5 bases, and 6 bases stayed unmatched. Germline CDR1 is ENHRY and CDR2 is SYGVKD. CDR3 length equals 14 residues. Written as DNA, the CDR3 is TGTGCCATCAGCTCGGGACAGAAAAATGAAAAACTGTTTTTT. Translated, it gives CAISSGQKNEKLFF.

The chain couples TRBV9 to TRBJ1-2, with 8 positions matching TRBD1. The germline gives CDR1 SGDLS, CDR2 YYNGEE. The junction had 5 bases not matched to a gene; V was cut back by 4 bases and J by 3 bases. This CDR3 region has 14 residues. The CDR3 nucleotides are TGTGCCAGCAGCCTGGGGACAGGTGACTATGGCTACACCTTC. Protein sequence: CASSLGTGDYGYTF.

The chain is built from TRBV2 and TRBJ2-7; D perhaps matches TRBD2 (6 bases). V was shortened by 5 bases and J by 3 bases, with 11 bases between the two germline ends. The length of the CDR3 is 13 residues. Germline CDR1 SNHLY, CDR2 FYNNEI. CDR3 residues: CASSPPGDYEQYF. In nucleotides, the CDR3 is TGTGCCAGCAGTCCACCGGGGGACTACGAGCAGTACTTC.

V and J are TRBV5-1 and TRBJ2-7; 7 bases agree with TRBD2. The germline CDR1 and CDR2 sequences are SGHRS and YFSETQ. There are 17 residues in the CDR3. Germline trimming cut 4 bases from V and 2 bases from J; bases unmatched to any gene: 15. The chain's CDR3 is CASSQIGRASGTYEQYF. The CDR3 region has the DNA TGCGCCAGCAGCCAAATAGGTAGGGCTAGCGGTACCTACGAGCAGTACTTC.

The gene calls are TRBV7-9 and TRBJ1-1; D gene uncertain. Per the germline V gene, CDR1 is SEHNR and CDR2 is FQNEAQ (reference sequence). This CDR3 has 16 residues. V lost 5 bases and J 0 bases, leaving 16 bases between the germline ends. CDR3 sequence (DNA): TGTGCCAGCAGCCCTGGGAGGGTGGAGATGAACACTGAAGCTTTCTTT. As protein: CASSPGRVEMNTEAFF.

CDR3 nucleotides: TGTGCCAGCAGCTCGGGACAGGGATCCTCCTACGAGCAGTACTTC. Its protein is CASSSGQGSSYEQYF. This rearrangement joins TRBV7-3 to TRBJ2-7; 9 bases align to TRBD1. CDR1 and CDR2 (germline): SGHTA, FQGTGA. CDR3 length: 15 residues. The V and J ends lost 4 bases and 0 bases, in that order; junction bases with no gene match: 4.

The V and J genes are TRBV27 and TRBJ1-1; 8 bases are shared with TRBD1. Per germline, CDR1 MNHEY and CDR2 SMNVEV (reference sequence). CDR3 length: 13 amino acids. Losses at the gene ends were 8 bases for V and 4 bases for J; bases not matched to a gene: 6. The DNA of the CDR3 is TGTGCCAGCGCACAGGGGGTAAGCACTGAAGCTTTCTTT. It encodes CASAQGVSTEAFF.